The 19 T cell receptor beta chains below were found in one sample sequenced in a study of type 1 and type 2 diabetes patients. Amplification started from genomic DNA. Amplification of the beta chain CDR3 used 30 forward and 13 reverse multiplex primers. MiXCR, applied by TCRdb to the multiplex PCR reads, yields one record per CDR3 protein. The table includes 280,000 or so distinct CDR3 sequences, roughly 44% detected once. Sequencing input: peripheral blood mononuclear cells (PBMCs). The receptors derive from a man aged 18 to 35 with type 2 diabetes.

The genes are TRBV7-3 and TRBJ1-1, with D perhaps matching TRBD1 (6 bases). V was shortened by 2 bases and J by 1 base, with 11 bases between the two germline ends. The CDR3 contains 15 residues. Germline CDR1 and CDR2: SGHTA and FQGTGA. CDR3 nucleotides: TGTGCCAGCAGCTTAGGGGGGGCTGAGAACACTGAAGCTTTCTTT. Its translation: CASSLGGAENTEAFF.

V gene TRBV7-3 combines with J gene TRBJ2-1; D is unclear. The length of the CDR3 is 15 residues. Trimming pared 2 bases from V and 4 bases from J, leaving 12 bases between. The V gene's germline CDR1 is SGHTA and CDR2 FQGTGA. The CDR3 spells CASSLSPGPYNEQFF. The DNA of the CDR3 is TGTGCCAGCAGCTTATCCCCCGGGCCTTACAATGAGCAGTTCTTC.

This clonotype was detected once. The chain links TRBV9 to TRBJ2-1; D may be TRBD1 (5 bases). Deletions cut 4 bases from V and 1 base from J, with 12 bases between. This CDR3 contains 15 residues. Germline lookup yields CDR1 SGDLS and CDR2 YYNGEE. CDR3 bases: TGTGCCAGCAGCCCCCCTCAGGGTTCCTACAATGAGCAGTTCTTC. This translates into CASSPPQGSYNEQFF.

J is TRBJ1-1 and V is TRBV14; D is unresolved. Trimming removed 6 bases at V and 8 bases at J, with 10 bases between. Germline V gene lookup returns CDR1 SGHDN and CDR2 FVKESK. There are 11 residues in the CDR3. CDR3 sequence (DNA): TGTGCCAGCAGTGAATACGGGGAAGCTTTCTTT. Encoded protein: CASSEYGEAFF.

This clonotype appeared a few times. J is TRBJ1-4 and V is TRBV19; D not resolved. The CDR3 loop spans 12 amino acids. Germline values: CDR1 LNHDA, CDR2 SQIVND (reference sequence). V lost 8 bases and J 8 bases, leaving 12 bases between the germline ends. This chain's CDR3 is CASGGRREKLFF. CDR3 in DNA: TGTGCCAGTGGAGGCAGAAGGGAAAAACTGTTTTTT.

Comments on this clonotype: A junction boundary mismatches the germline segment, possibly from a read error. The J gene is TRBJ1-1, the V gene TRBV6-1, with TRBD1 matching over 7 bases. CDR3 size: 14 residues. Germline V gene lookup returns CDR1 MNHNS and CDR2 SASEGT. Written as DNA, the CDR3 is TGTGCCAGCAGTCCTGGGGACAGATACACTGAGGCTTTCTTT. This encodes CASSPGDRYTEAFF.

This clonotype was seen a few times. CDR3 coding DNA: TGTGCCAGCAGTTACCGGGTCGTAGGGAGCTCCTACGAGCAGTACTTC. The encoded protein is CASSYRVVGSSYEQYF. The chain is built from TRBV6-6 and TRBJ2-7; weak D call: TRBD2 (5 bases). Germline loops: CDR1 MNHNY, CDR2 SVGAGI (reference sequence). The V and J ends lost 2 bases and 0 bases respectively, with 14 bases between them. The CDR3 is 16 amino acids.

V and J are TRBV19 and TRBJ1-5; unclear D gene. Trimming left V 6 bases short and J 5 bases short, with 11 bases between. CDR1 and CDR2 from the germline V gene are LNHDA and SQIVND (reference sequence). The CDR3 consists of 13 residues. In DNA, the CDR3 is TGTGCCAGTAGAGACACCCTCGATCAGCCCCAGCATTTT. This gives the protein CASRDTLDQPQHF.

This chain joins TRBV12-3 or TRBV12-4 and TRBJ1-5; D gene unclear. Between the trimmed V and J ends, which lost 2 bases and 8 bases, there was a span of 16 bases. This CDR3 is 15 amino acids long. The CDR3 DNA reads as TGTGCCAGCAGTTTACTCGGTCCGGCTCCGGAGCCCCAGCATTTT. Its translation is CASSLLGPAPEPQHF.

This clonotype has ten or more counts. The J gene is TRBJ1-6, the V gene TRBV7-2; no clear D. This CDR3 has 15 amino acids. Trimming took 6 bases from V and 7 from J, leaving 16 bases between them. Germline V gene data show CDR1 as SGHTA and CDR2 as FQGNSA. The CDR3 here is CASSGDKTTNSPLHF. The CDR3 nucleotides read TGTGCCAGCAGTGGCGACAAAACAACCAATTCACCCCTCCACTTT.

With regard to this clonotype: The missing conserved phenylalanine or tryptophan at the end of this CDR3 makes a read error likely. The V and J genes are TRBV5-1 and TRBJ2-7; tentatively, D is TRBD1 or TRBD2 (7 bases each). The germline V gene has CDR1 SGHRS and CDR2 YFSETQ. The CDR3 contains 16 residues. The V gene lost 4 bases and the J gene lost 3 bases, with 20 bases spanning the gap. CDR3 loop: CASSDPTGRGLYEQYL. The CDR3 DNA sequence: TGCGCCAGCAGCGACCCGACAGGGAGGGGCCTCTACGAGCAGTACCTC.

The chain joins TRBV19 to TRBJ1-2; D is ambiguous. Trimming stripped 8 bases from V and 11 bases from J, with 27 bases between. Germline assignment: CDR1 LNHDA and CDR2 SQIVND (reference sequence). This CDR3 comprises 15 residues. CDR3 protein: CASGRFSLTARDYTF. The DNA for the CDR3 is TGTGCCAGTGGTCGGTTCTCCTTGACGGCCCGTGATTACACCTTC.

Here the CDR3 DNA reads TGTGCCAGCAGCTTAGAGGAGGGGGGGACTAGCGACGTGAATGAGCAGTTCTTC. Its translation: CASSLEEGGTSDVNEQFF. The chain recombines TRBV7-6 with TRBJ2-1, with 10 bases lining up with TRBD2. Looked up from germline, CDR1 is SGHVS and CDR2 is FNYEAQ. V lost 1 base and J lost 7; bases outside the gene matches: 13. CDR3 size: 18 residues.

This clonotype was counted a few times. This chain links TRBV6-6 with TRBJ1-1, with D unresolved. The CDR3 runs 11 residues. Germline CDR1 and CDR2: MNHNY and SVGAGI (reference sequence). Trimming left V 11 bases short and J 1 base short, with 8 bases between. The CDR3 DNA reads as TGTGCCTGCTCTAGGAACACTGAAGCTTTCTTT. Amino acids: CACSRNTEAFF.

This clonotype was detected a few times. This chain joins TRBV27 and TRBJ1-2; TRBD1 might be the D (5 bases). V was shortened by 8 bases and J by 2 bases, with 6 bases between the two germline ends. Per germline, CDR1 MNHEY and CDR2 SMNVEV (reference sequence). The CDR3 contains 11 residues. CDR3 nucleotides: TGTGCCAGCCGGGACAACTATGGCTACACCTTC. This gives the protein CASRDNYGYTF.

The V and J genes are TRBV7-2 and TRBJ2-5; D ambiguous. CDR1 is SGHTA, CDR2 FQGNSA, per germline. V was trimmed by 5 bases and J by 2 bases, leaving 12 bases between them. This CDR3 region has 14 residues. The CDR3 DNA reads TGTGCCAGCAGCCCGACTGTGCCACAAGAGACCCAGTACTTC. It specifies CASSPTVPQETQYF.

This clonotype was observed a few times. Written as DNA, the CDR3 is TGTGCCAGCAGCTTAGTAGGTAGCTCCTACAATGAGCAGTTCTTC. As protein: CASSLVGSSYNEQFF. The rearrangement uses TRBV7-3 and TRBJ2-1, with no clear D. CDR1 is SGHTA, CDR2 FQGTGA, per germline. V was shortened by 2 bases and J by 0 bases, with 8 bases between the two germline ends. This CDR3 is built from 15 residues.

The V and J genes are TRBV7-8 and TRBJ1-6; 9 bases map to TRBD1. This CDR3 contains 13 residues. V dropped 5 bases and J dropped 10; count of bases not matched to a gene: 3. Germline CDR1 SGHVS, CDR2 FQNEAQ. This chain's CDR3 is CASSPDRGSPLHF. CDR3 sequence (DNA): TGTGCCAGCAGCCCGGACAGGGGATCACCCCTCCACTTT.

V usage is TRBV19 and J usage is TRBJ2-3; D gene unclear. Trimming cost V 4 bases and J 2 bases, with 7 bases left between them. Germline V gives CDR1 LNHDA, CDR2 SQIVND (reference sequence). The CDR3 has 13 residues. The CDR3 DNA follows: TGTGCCAGTAGTAGCGAGATCACAGATACGCAGTATTTT. It specifies CASSSEITDTQYF.